The TCR beta chain under discussion was sequenced for a study of CD8 T cells in ankylosing spondylitis. Study-wide results and limits: Disease-linked clones bore a CD8+ phenotype, appearing relatively rarely in peripheral blood.

This clonotype occurred a few times. Its antigen is not identified. Trimming cost V 3 bases and J 4 bases, with 3 bases left between them. The CDR3 sequence is 10 residues long. In germline, CDR1 is SQVTM, CDR2 ANQGSEA. Molecular-barcoded quantitative 5'-RACE produced these TCR beta libraries. TCRdb re-called the 5' RACE reads with MiXCR, one entry per CDR3 protein. The sample gives approximately 290,000 distinct CDR3 sequences, around 20% of which show up once; 3.5% is in the top ten. This TCR came from a female donor with ankylosing spondylitis or in good health (not recorded which). The chain is built from TRBV29-1 and TRBJ1-2; no reliable D call. The sequenced sample was blood, either unsorted or a sorted T cell fraction (not recorded which). In nucleotides, the CDR3 is TGCAGCGTTGATCCCTATGGCTACACCTTC. This gives the protein CSVDPYGYTF.